Sequencing of this TCR beta chain was carried out in a study of shared clonotypes between healthy human individuals. Study results and caveats: Clonotypes shared by all four sorted-subset donors had higher generation probabilities than non-shared clonotypes. Sampling was confined to blood; repertoires within tissues likely differ.

This clone was seen a few times. Its target is unknown. V shed 7 bases and J 11 bases; nucleotides not matched to a gene: 11. The CDR3 totals 14 residues. CDR1 and CDR2 (germline): SQVTM, ANQGSEA. Memory CD4+ cells were the fraction left after CD45RA+ naive selection. Deep was the level used in running the assay. Libraries were prepared by immunoSEQ multiplex PCR; TCRdb keeps only in-frame clonotypes and omits some of them. Here the sample spans about 990,000 clones, around 82% being singletons. This clonotype was sampled from a man aged 18 to 29 in good health. Some clones in this sample may be carry-over from other donors' samples. What was sequenced was memory CD4+ T cells from PBMCs. Subset in this sample: CD45RA-negative fraction. This chain connects TRBV29-1 to TRBJ2-3; 14 bases map to TRBD2. The CDR3 is CSAGGTSGSIKQYF. The CDR3 bases are TGCAGCGCCGGCGGGACTAGCGGGAGTATAAAGCAGTATTTT.